This TCR beta chain was identified during a study of cytomegalovirus exposure and HLA in healthy donors. The protocol was immunoSEQ multiplex PCR, while the TCRdb copy is restricted to in-frame clones and leaves out a portion. Here the sample spans about 110,000 clones, 88% being singletons. Findings and limits, study-wide: Most observed TCR sequences were rare, whereas some public TCRs were detected in many donors. In vitro, a few CMV-associated chains proved specific for CMV antigens. Cytomegalovirus-associated status was assigned to about 170 TCR beta chains.

In regard to this clone: Its antigen is unidentified.

Trimming shortened V by 2 bases and J by 4 bases, and 3 bases separated the two germline ends. Germline V gene sequence: CDR1 MDHEN, CDR2 SYDVKM. This CDR3 contains 11 residues. Sequencing was performed on PBMCs. The chain carries TRBV28 and TRBJ2-7; no clear D. This TCR came from a woman younger than 35 in good health and CMV-seropositive. The CDR3 spells CASSLEYEQYF. For the CDR3, the DNA is TGTGCCAGCAGTTTAGAGTACGAGCAGTACTTC.